These 9 T cell receptor beta chains were sequenced from one sample in a study of cytomegalovirus exposure and HLA in healthy donors. Researchers ran the PCR with 60 Vbeta and 13 Jbeta primers. The method was immunoSEQ multiplex PCR; TCRdb's version includes in-frame clones alone and lacks a portion of them. The data show roughly 120,000 clones, about 80% seen once. The sample comprised PBMCs. The receptors stem from a human donor in good health.

The J gene is TRBJ2-3, the V gene TRBV6-1, with 9 bases fitting TRBD1. J lost 2 bases, V lost 4 bases, and 7 bases had no gene match. The CDR3 loop spans 16 amino acids. Germline lookup yields CDR1 MNHNS and CDR2 SASEGT. As DNA, the CDR3 is TGTGCCAGCAGTGGCGGGACAGGGAGAGCCACAGATACGCAGTATTTT. It codes for CASSGGTGRATDTQYF.

This clone was observed a few times. This rearrangement joins TRBV2 to TRBJ2-7, with D possibly matching TRBD2 (5 bases). This CDR3 contains 16 residues. With 3 bases removed from V and 0 bases from J, the gap between germline ends came to 15 bases. CDR1 and CDR2 (germline): SNHLY, FYNNEI. The CDR3 DNA sequence: TGTGCCAGCAGTGATAGGCCCAGGCGGGCCTCCTACGAGCAGTACTTC. Its translation is CASSDRPRRASYEQYF.

The V call is TRBV29-1, the J call TRBJ1-2; 8 bases fit TRBD1. With V trimmed by 6 bases and J by 6 bases, 0 bases remained unmatched. From germline, CDR1 is SQVTM and CDR2 ANQGSEA. CDR3 length: 10 residues. The CDR3 sequence: CSVDRDGYTF. The CDR3 nucleotides read TGCAGCGTGGACAGGGATGGCTACACCTTC.

The chain is built from TRBV6-1 and TRBJ1-2; D gene ambiguous. Germline CDR1 reads MNHNS; CDR2 reads SASEGT. The CDR3 length is 13 residues. V was cut by 6 bases and J by 8 bases, with 16 bases left in between. The CDR3 region has the DNA TGTGCCAGCAGGACCGGGAACTCGGTGGGCTACACCTTC. Translation gives CASRTGNSVGYTF.

The chain uses TRBV5-8 and TRBJ1-1, with TRBD1 as a possible D gene (5 bases). The germline V and J ends were trimmed by 3 bases and 3 bases, with 15 bases remaining between them. The CDR3 has 15 residues. From germline, CDR1 is SGHTS and CDR2 YDEGEE. In DNA, the CDR3 is TGTGCCAGCAGCTGGGACGGACTACCTTACACTGAAGCTTTCTTT. This sequence encodes CASSWDGLPYTEAFF.

This chain connects TRBV12-5 to TRBJ2-7; 7 bases align to TRBD1. V shed 6 bases and J 4 bases; nucleotides not matched to a gene: 9. From germline, CDR1 is LGHNT and CDR2 FRNRAP. The CDR3 contains 14 residues. CDR3 protein: CASGPGTAIYEQYF. The CDR3 DNA sequence: TGTGCTAGTGGCCCCGGGACAGCAATATACGAGCAGTACTTC. Full variable domain (outside the CDR3, taken from reference TRBV12-5 and TRBJ2-7): DARVTQTPRHKVTEMGQEVTMRCQPILGHNTVFWYRQTMMQGLELLAYFRNRAPLDDSGMPKDRFSAEMPDATLATLKIQPSEPRDSAVYFCASGPGTAIYEQYFGPGTRLTVT.

The rearrangement links TRBV7-3 to TRBJ2-7; 9 positions agree with TRBD1. Trimming cost V 6 bases and J 5 bases; bases outside gene matches: 8. Germline V gives CDR1 SGHTA, CDR2 FQGTGA. There are 14 residues in the CDR3. This chain's CDR3 is CASSPQGAGNEQYF. CDR3 nucleotides: TGTGCCAGCAGTCCACAGGGGGCGGGAAACGAGCAGTACTTC.

In nucleotides, the CDR3 is TGTGCCAGATTAATGGAAAAACTGTTTTTT. Translation gives CARLMEKLFF. This sequence joins TRBV7-5 and TRBJ1-4. TRBV7-5 is a documented pseudogene. This CDR3 has 10 residues.

The V gene is TRBV7-9, the J gene TRBJ2-5, with D possibly matching TRBD1 (6 bases). This CDR3 has 14 amino acids. Trimming cost V 3 bases and J 3 bases, with 11 bases left between them. In germline, CDR1 is SEHNR, CDR2 FQNEAQ (reference sequence). CDR3 in DNA: TGTGCCAGCAGCTTGCAGGGGTTAAAAGAGACCCAGTACTTC. It codes for CASSLQGLKETQYF. The full variable domain, completed using reference TRBV7-9 and TRBJ2-5, is DTGVSQNPRHKITKRGQNVTFRCDPISEHNRLYWYRQTLGQGPEFLTYFQNEAQLEKSRLLSDRFSAERPKGSFSTLEIQRTEQGDSAMYLCASSLQGLKETQYFGPGTRLLVL.